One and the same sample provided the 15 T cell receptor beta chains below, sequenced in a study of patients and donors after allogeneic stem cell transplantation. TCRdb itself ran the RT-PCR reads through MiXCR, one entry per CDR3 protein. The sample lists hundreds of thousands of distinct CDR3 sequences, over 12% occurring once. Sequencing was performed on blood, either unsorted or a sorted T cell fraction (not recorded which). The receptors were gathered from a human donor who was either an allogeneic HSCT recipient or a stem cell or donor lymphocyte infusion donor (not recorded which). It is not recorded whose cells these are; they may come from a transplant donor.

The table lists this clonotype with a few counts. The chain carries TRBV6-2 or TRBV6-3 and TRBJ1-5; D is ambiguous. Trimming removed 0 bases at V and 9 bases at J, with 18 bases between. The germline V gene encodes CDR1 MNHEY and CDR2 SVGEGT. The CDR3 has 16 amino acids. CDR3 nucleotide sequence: TGTGCCAGCAGTTACTCACCCCTCCAGGCTGGCGCGCCCCAGCATTTT. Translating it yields CASSYSPLQAGAPQHF.

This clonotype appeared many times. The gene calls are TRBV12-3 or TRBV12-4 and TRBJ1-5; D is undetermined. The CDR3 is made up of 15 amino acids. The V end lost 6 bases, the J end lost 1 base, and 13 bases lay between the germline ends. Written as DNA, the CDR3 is TGTGCCAGCAGCGCCCGGGGTGCGAGCAATCAGCCCCAGCATTTT. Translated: CASSARGASNQPQHF.

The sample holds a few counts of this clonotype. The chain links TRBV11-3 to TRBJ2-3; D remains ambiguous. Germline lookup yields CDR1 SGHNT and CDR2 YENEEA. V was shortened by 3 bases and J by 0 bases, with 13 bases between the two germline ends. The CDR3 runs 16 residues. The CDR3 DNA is TGTGCCAGCAGCTTGGCTCGGCTGACTAGCACAGATACGCAGTATTTT. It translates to CASSLARLTSTDTQYF.

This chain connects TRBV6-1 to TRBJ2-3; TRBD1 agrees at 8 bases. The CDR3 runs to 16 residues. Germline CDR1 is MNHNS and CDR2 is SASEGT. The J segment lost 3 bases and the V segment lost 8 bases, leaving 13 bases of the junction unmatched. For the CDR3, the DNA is TGTGCCAGCCGTGGGTCGGGGCAGGGGGCGACAGATACGCAGTATTTT. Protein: CASRGSGQGATDTQYF.

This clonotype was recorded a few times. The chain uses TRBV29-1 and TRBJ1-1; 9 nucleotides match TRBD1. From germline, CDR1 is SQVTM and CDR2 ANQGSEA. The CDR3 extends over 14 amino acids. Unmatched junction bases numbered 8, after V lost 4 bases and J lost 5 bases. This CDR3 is CSVAPGQGVTEAFF. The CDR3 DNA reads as TGCAGCGTTGCACCGGGACAGGGCGTTACTGAAGCTTTCTTT.

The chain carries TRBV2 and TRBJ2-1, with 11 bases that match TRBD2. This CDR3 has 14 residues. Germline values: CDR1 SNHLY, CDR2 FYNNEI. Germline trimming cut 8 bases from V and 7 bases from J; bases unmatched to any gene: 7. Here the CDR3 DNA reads TGTGCCAGCTCGGTAGCGGGAGGGTTAAATGAGCAGTTCTTC. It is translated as CASSVAGGLNEQFF. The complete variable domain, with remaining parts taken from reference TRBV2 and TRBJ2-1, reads EPEVTQTPSHQVTQMGQEVILRCVPISNHLYFYWYRQILGQKVEFLVSFYNNEISEKSEIFDDQFSVERPDGSNFTLKIRSTKLEDSAMYFCASSVAGGLNEQFFGPGTRLTVL.

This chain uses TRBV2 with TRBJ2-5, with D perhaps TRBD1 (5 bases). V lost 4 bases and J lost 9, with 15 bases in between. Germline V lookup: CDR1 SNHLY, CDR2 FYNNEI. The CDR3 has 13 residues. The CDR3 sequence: CASSGNTQGAQYF. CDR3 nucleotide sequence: TGTGCCAGCAGTGGAAATACCCAAGGGGCCCAGTACTTC.

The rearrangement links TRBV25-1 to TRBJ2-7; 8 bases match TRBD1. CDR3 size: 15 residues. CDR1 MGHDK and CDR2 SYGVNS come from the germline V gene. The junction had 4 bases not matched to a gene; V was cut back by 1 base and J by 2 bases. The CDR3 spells CASSESGQGTYEQYF. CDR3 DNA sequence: TGTGCCAGCAGTGAATCCGGACAGGGCACCTACGAGCAGTACTTC.

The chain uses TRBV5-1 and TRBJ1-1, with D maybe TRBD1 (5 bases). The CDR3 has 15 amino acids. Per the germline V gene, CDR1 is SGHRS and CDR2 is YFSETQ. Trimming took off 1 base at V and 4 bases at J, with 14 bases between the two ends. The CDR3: CASSLTQGVSTEAFF. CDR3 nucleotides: TGCGCCAGCAGCTTGACGCAGGGAGTGAGCACTGAAGCTTTCTTT.

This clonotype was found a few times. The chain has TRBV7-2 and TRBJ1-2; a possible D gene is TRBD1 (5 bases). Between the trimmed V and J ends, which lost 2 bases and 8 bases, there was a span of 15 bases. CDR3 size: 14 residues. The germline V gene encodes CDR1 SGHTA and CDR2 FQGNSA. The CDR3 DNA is TGTGCCAGCAGCTTAATACCAGGGAGGGAGGGCTACACCTTC. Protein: CASSLIPGREGYTF.

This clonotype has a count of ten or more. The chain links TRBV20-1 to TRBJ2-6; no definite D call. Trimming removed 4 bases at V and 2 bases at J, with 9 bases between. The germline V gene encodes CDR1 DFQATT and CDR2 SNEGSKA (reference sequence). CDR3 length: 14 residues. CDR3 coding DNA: TGCAGTGCTACCACAGTAACTGGGGCCAACGTCCTGACTTTC. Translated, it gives CSATTVTGANVLTF.

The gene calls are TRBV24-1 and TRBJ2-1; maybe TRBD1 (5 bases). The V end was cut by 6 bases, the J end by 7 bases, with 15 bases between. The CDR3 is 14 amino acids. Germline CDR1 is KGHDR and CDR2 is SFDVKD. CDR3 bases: TGTGCCACCAGTACGGACACGGTTCTTAATGAGCAGTTCTTC. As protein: CATSTDTVLNEQFF.

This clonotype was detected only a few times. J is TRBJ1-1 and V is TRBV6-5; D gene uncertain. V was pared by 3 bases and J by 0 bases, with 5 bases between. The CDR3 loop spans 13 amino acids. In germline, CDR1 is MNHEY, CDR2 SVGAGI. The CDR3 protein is CASSYYMNTEAFF. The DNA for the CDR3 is TGTGCCAGCAGTTATTATATGAACACTGAAGCTTTCTTT.

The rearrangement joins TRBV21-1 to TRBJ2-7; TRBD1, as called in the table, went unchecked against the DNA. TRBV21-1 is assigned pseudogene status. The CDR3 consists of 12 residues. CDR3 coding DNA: TGTGCCAGCAGCAAATTAGGGGTAGTTCTGAGATTC. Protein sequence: CASSKLGVVLRF.

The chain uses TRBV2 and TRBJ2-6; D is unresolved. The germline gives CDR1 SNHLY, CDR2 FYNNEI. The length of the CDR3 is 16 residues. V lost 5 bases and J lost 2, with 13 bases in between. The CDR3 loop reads CASSIGSLTGANVLTF. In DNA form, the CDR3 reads TGTGCCAGCAGTATTGGCAGTTTGACTGGGGCCAACGTCCTGACTTTC.